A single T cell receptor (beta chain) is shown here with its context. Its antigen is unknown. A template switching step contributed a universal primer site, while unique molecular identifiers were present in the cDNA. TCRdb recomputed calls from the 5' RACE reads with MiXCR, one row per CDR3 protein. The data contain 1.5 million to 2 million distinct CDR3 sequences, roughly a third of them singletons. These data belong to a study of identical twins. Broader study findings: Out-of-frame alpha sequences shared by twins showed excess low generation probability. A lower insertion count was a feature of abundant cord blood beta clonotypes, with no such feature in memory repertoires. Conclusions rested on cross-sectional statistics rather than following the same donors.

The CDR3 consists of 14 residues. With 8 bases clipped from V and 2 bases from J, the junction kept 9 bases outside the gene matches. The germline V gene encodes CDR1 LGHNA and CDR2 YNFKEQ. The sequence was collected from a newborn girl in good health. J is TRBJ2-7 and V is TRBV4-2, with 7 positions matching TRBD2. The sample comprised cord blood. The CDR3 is CASAPASGAYEQYF. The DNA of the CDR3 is TGTGCCAGCGCACCAGCTAGCGGTGCCTACGAGCAGTACTTC.